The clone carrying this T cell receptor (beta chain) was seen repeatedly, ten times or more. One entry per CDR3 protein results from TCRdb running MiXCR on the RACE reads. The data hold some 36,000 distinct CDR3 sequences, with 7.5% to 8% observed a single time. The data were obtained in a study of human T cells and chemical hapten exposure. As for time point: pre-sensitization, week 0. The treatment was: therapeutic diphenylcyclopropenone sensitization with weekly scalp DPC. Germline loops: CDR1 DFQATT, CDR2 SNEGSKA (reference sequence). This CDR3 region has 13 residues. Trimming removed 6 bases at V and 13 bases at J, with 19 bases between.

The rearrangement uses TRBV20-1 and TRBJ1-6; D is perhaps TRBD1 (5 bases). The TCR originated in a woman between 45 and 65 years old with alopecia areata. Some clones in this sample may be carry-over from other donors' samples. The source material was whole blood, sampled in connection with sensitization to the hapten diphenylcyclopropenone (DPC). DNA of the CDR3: TGCAGTGCGGGTCGAGGAGCCGGGGGTCCCCTCCACTTT. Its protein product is CSAGRGAGGPLHF.